This TCR beta chain was profiled in a study of cytomegalovirus exposure and HLA in healthy donors. Study-level points and caveats: No immune exposure information besides CMV serostatus was available. Upon later analysis, HLA-associated TCR beta chains proved more clonally expanded than other, equally common chains.

PCR employed 60 Vbeta and 13 Jbeta primers. The protocol was immunoSEQ multiplex PCR, while the TCRdb copy is restricted to in-frame clones and leaves out a portion. The sample holds fewer than 150,000 clones, 65% to 85% seen once. In its sample, this clone was seen a few times. Its specificity is not known. The CDR3 spans 16 residues. After removal of 3 bases from V and 5 bases from J, the junction contained 12 bases not matched to a gene. Germline assignment: CDR1 LNHDA and CDR2 SQIVND (reference sequence). Sequences were obtained from PBMCs. The sequence derives from a woman aged 30 to 39 in good health and CMV-seropositive. This sequence joins TRBV19 and TRBJ1-2; TRBD1 matches 7 bases. The CDR3 sequence is CASSMVTGIPTYGYTF. CDR3 nucleotides: TGTGCCAGTAGTATGGTGACAGGGATCCCTACTTATGGCTACACCTTC.